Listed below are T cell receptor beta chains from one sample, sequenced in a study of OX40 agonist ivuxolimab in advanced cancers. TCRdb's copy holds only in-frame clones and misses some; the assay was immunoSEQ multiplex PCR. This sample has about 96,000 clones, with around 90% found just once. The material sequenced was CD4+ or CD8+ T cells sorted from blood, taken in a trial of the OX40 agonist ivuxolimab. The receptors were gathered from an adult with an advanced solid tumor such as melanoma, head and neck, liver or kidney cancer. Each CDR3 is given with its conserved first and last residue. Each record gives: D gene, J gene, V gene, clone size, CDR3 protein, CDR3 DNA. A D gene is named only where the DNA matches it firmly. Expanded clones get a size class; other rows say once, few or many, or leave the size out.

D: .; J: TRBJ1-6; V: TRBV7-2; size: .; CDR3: CASSPDSSYNSPLHF; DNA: TGTGCCAGCAGTCCCGACAGCTCCTATAATTCACCCCTCCACTTT
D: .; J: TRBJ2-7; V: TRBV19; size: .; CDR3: CASSRGGFYEQYF; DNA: TGTGCCAGTAGTCGGGGCGGATTCTACGAGCAGTACTTC
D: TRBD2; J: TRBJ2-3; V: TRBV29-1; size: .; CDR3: CSVPQGLAGGTDTQYF; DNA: TGCAGCGTCCCCCAAGGACTAGCTGGGGGCACAGATACGCAGTATTTT
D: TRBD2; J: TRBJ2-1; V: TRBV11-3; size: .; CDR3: CASIPSGRVEQFF; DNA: TGTGCCAGCATACCGAGCGGGAGGGTTGAGCAGTTCTTC
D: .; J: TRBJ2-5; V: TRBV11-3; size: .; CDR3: CASSLVAGAETQYF; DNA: TGTGCCAGCAGCTTAGTGGCAGGGGCAGAGACCCAGTACTTC
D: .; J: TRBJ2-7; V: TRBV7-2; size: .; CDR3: CASIHPYSYEQYF; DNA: TGTGCCAGCATCCATCCTTATTCCTACGAGCAGTACTTC
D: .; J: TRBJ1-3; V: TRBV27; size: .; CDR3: CASSLHSSGNTIYF; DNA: TGTGCCAGCAGTTTGCACAGCTCTGGAAACACCATATATTTT
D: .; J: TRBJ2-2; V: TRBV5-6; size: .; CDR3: CASSGGPTRNTGELFF; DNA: TGTGCCAGCAGCGGTGGCCCAACCAGGAACACCGGGGAGCTGTTTTTT
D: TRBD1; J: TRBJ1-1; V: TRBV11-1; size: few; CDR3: CASSRGQGTPEAFF; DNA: TGTGCCAGCAGCCGCGGACAGGGAACCCCTGAAGCTTTCTTT
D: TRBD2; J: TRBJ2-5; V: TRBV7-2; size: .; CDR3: CASSVGTMETQYF; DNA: TGTGCCAGCAGCGTCGGGACTATGGAGACCCAGTACTTC
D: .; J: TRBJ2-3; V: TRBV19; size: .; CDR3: CASTEGGRLSTDTQYF; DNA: TGTGCCAGTACGGAGGGAGGCCGACTAAGCACAGATACGCAGTATTTT
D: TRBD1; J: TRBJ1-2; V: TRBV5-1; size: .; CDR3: CASSAGTGGLANYGYTF; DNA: TGCGCCAGCAGCGCCGGGACAGGGGGTTTAGCTAACTATGGCTACACCTTC
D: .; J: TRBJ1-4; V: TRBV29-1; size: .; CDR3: CSVDDNEKLFF; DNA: TGCAGCGTTGATGATAATGAAAAACTGTTTTTT
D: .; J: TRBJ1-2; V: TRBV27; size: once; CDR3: CASSFTINYGYTF; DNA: TGTGCCAGCAGTTTCACCATTAACTATGGCTACACCTTC
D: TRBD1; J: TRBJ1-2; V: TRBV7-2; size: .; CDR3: CASSSPGTVYGYTF; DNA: TGTGCCAGCAGCTCACCCGGGACAGTTTATGGCTACACCTTC
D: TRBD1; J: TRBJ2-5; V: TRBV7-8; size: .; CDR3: CASSYGQGQTQYF; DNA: TGTGCCAGCAGTTACGGACAGGGACAGACCCAGTACTTC
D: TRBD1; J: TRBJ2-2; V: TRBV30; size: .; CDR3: CAWDQGQALNTGELFF; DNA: TGTGCCTGGGACCAGGGACAGGCGTTAAACACCGGGGAGCTGTTTTTT
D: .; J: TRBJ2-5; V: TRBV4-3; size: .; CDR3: CASSQEYQETQYF; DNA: TGCGCCAGCAGCCAAGAGTACCAAGAGACCCAGTACTTC
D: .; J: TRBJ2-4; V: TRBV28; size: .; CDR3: CASSLFDGRTKNIQYF; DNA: TGTGCCAGCAGTTTATTTGACGGGAGAACCAAAAACATTCAGTACTTC
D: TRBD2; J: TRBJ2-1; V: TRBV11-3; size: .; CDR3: CASSSSGAGHNEQFF; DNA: TGTGCCAGCAGCTCCAGCGGGGCCGGGCACAATGAGCAGTTCTTC
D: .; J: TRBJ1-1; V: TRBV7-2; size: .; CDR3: CASSLALAREAFF; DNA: TGTGCCAGCAGCTTAGCGCTGGCCAGGGAAGCTTTCTTT
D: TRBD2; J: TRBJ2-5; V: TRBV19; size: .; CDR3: CASGRGQETQYF; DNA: TGTGCCAGTGGGAGGGGCCAAGAGACCCAGTACTTC
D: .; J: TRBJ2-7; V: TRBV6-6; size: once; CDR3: CASRPTKGQQYF; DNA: TGTGCCAGCAGGCCTACGAAGGGACAGCAGTACTTC
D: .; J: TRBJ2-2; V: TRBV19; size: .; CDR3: CASSSDFTGELFF; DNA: TGTGCCAGTAGTAGTGATTTTACCGGGGAGCTGTTTTTT
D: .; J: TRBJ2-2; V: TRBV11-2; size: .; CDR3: CASSLNRITNTGELFF; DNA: TGTGCCAGCAGCTTAAACAGGATTACGAACACCGGGGAGCTGTTTTTT
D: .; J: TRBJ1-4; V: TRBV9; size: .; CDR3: CASSVTGSNEKLFF; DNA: TGTGCCAGCAGCGTTACCGGGAGCAATGAAAAACTGTTTTTT
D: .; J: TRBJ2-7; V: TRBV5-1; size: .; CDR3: CASSLGDDEQYF; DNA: TGCGCCAGCAGCTTGGGGGACGACGAGCAGTACTTC
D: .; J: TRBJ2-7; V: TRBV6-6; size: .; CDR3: CASSYSGISYEQYF; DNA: TGTGCCAGCAGTTACAGCGGTATCTCCTACGAGCAGTACTTC
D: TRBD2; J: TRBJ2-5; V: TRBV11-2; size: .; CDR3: CASSPMGGVEETQYF; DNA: TGTGCCAGCAGCCCAATGGGGGGGGTAGAAGAGACCCAGTACTTC
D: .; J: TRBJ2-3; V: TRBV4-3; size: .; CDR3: CASSQEPGLTDTQYF; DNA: TGCGCCAGCAGCCAAGAACCGGGCCTCACAGATACGCAGTATTTT
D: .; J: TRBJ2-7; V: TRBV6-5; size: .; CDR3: CASRKDAEQYF; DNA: TGTGCCAGCAGGAAAGACGCGGAGCAGTACTTC
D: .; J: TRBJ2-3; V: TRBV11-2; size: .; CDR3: CASSLVRGIEGTDTQYF; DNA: TGTGCCAGCAGCTTAGTTCGGGGTATTGAGGGCACAGATACGCAGTATTTT
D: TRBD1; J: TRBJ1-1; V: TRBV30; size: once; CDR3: CAWSTFDRGRFEAFF; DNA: TGTGCCTGGAGTACCTTTGACAGGGGGCGGTTTGAAGCTTTCTTT
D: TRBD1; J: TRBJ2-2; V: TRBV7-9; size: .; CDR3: CASPTDRGPTGELFF; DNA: TGTGCCAGCCCTACCGACAGGGGCCCCACCGGGGAGCTGTTTTTT
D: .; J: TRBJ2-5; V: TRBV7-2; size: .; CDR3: CASSSPTGETQYF; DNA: TGTGCCAGCAGCTCACCCACGGGGGAGACCCAGTACTTC